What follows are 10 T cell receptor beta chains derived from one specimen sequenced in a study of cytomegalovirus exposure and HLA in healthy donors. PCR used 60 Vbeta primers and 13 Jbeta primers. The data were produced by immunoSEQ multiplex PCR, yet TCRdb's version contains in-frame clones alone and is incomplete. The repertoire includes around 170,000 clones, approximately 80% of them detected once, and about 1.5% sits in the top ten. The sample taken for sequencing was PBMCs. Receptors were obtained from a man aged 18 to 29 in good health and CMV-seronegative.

The CDR3 here is CAWSVLGASNEKLFF. DNA for the CDR3: TGTGCCTGGAGTGTATTGGGGGCTAGTAATGAAAAACTGTTTTTT. The rearrangement uses TRBV30 and TRBJ1-4, with a tentative D call TRBD1 (6 bases). This CDR3 region has 15 residues. Trimming pared 0 bases from V and 4 bases from J, leaving 12 bases between. CDR1 and CDR2 (germline): GTSNPN, SVGIG (reference sequence).

CDR3 nucleotide sequence: TGTGCCAGCAGTGAATCTCTCGGGGATCTGAAGTATTTT. It translates to CASSESLGDLKYF. This chain uses TRBV6-4 with TRBJ2-3, with a possible D match to TRBD2 (5 bases). The V end lost 3 bases, the J end lost 13 bases, and 17 bases lay between the germline ends. This CDR3 has 13 residues. The germline V gene encodes CDR1 MRHNA and CDR2 SNTAGT.

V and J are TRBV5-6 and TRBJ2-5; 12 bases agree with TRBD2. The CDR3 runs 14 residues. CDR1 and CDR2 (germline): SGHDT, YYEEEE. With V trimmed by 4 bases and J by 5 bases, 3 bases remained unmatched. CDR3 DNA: TGTGCCAGCAGCCGGGGGACTAGCGGGGAGACCCAGTACTTC. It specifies CASSRGTSGETQYF.

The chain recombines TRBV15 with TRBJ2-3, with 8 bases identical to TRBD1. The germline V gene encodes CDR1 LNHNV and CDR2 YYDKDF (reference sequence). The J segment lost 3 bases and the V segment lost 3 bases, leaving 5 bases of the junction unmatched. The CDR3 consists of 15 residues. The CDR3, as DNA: TGTGCCACCAGCAGTCGGACAGGGAAGACAGATACGCAGTATTTT. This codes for CATSSRTGKTDTQYF.

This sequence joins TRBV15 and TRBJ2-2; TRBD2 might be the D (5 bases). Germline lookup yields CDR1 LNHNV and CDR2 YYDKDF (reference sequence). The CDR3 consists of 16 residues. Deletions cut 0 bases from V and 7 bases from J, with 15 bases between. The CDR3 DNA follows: TGTGCCACCAGCAGAGACAGGAGGTCGGTGGGCGGGGAGCTGTTTTTT. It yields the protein CATSRDRRSVGGELFF.

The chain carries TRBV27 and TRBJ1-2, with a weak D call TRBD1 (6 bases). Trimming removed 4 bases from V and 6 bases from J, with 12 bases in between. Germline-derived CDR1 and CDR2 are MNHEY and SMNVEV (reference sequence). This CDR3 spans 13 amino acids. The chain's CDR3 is CASSYDRNNGYTF. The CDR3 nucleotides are TGTGCCAGCAGTTACGACAGGAATAATGGCTACACCTTC.

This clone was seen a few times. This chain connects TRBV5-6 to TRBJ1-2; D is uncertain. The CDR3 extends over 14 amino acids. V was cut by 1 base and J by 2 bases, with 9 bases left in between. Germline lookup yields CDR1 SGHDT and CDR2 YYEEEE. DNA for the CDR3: TGTGCCAGCAGCTTGTTCCCACAGAACTATGGCTACACCTTC. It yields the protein CASSLFPQNYGYTF. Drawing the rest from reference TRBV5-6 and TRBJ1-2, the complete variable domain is DAGVTQSPTHLIKTRGQQVTLRCSPKSGHDTVSWYQQALGQGPQFIFQYYEEEERQRGNFPDRFSGHQFPNYSSELNVNALLLGDSALYLCASSLFPQNYGYTFGSGTRLTVV.

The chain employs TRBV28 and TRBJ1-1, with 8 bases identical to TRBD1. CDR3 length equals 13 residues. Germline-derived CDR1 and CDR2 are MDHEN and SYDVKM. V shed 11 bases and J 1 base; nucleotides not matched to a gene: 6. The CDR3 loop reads CAGNRGGNTEAFF. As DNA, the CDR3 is TGTGCCGGCAACAGGGGGGGGAACACTGAAGCTTTCTTT.

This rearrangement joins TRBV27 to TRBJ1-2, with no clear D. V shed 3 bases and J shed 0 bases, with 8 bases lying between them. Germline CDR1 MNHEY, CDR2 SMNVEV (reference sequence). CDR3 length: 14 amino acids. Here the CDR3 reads CASSLSSANYGYTF. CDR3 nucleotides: TGTGCCAGCAGTTTGAGCAGCGCTAACTATGGCTACACCTTC.

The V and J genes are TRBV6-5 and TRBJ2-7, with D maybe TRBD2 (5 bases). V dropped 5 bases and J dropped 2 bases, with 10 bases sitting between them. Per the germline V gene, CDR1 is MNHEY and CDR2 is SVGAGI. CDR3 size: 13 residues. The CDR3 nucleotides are TGTGCCAGCAGTCCACCCGGGGCCTACGAGCAGTACTTC. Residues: CASSPPGAYEQYF.